The rows below give T cell receptor beta chains drawn from one sample of a study of cytomegalovirus exposure and HLA in healthy donors. Only in-frame clones appear in the TCRdb table, and some are missing; sequencing was by immunoSEQ multiplex PCR. The profile covers fewer than 120,000 clones, with 80% to 85% appearing a single time and 2.5% to 3% taken by the ten largest. Source material: PBMCs. The receptors stem from a woman in her fifties or sixties in good health and CMV-seropositive. Each CDR3 is given with its conserved first and last residue. Each record gives: V gene, J gene, CDR3 protein.

V gene: TRBV19; J gene: TRBJ1-5; CDR3 protein: CASSARATQPQHF
V gene: TRBV4-2; J gene: TRBJ2-3; CDR3 protein: CASSRGTSDPDTQYF
V gene: TRBV19; J gene: TRBJ2-7; CDR3 protein: CASSILAGSDEQYF
V gene: TRBV7-8; J gene: TRBJ2-1; CDR3 protein: CASSFPPAGSYNEQFF
V gene: TRBV27; J gene: TRBJ2-3; CDR3 protein: CASSLIPLSVTQYF
V gene: TRBV9; J gene: TRBJ2-7; CDR3 protein: CASSVGTGPSYEQYF
V gene: TRBV6-6; J gene: TRBJ1-3; CDR3 protein: CASSRQGNSGNTIYF
V gene: TRBV9; J gene: TRBJ2-5; CDR3 protein: CASSVAGTSETQYF
V gene: TRBV5-1; J gene: TRBJ2-5; CDR3 protein: CASSPIPGAQLETQYF
V gene: TRBV5-6; J gene: TRBJ2-7; CDR3 protein: CASSLVGQGPGEQYF
V gene: TRBV5-1; J gene: TRBJ2-5; CDR3 protein: CASSRLAGGIQETQYF
V gene: TRBV27; J gene: TRBJ2-5; CDR3 protein: CASSFGQGIETQYF
V gene: TRBV9; J gene: TRBJ2-7; CDR3 protein: CASSVGQGAYEQYF
V gene: TRBV28; J gene: TRBJ1-5; CDR3 protein: CASSGEGVGPQHF
V gene: TRBV7-9; J gene: TRBJ2-2; CDR3 protein: CSSSSASGELFF
V gene: TRBV28; J gene: TRBJ1-2; CDR3 protein: CASSGGGGGHYGYTF
V gene: TRBV13; J gene: TRBJ2-7; CDR3 protein: CASSLGYPGEAQYF
V gene: TRBV4-1; J gene: NA; CDR3 protein: CASSQYPGQGPYEQYF
V gene: TRBV9; J gene: TRBJ1-2; CDR3 protein: CASSVDGSYPNYGYTF
V gene: TRBV27; J gene: TRBJ1-6; CDR3 protein: CASKPKGGISPLHF
V gene: TRBV2; J gene: TRBJ1-2; CDR3 protein: CASSYSRDRGGYTF
V gene: TRBV5-4; J gene: TRBJ2-2; CDR3 protein: CASTSSQGAVGELFF
V gene: TRBV5-1; J gene: TRBJ2-5; CDR3 protein: CASSPTGGTVLETQYF
V gene: TRBV7-9; J gene: TRBJ2-7; CDR3 protein: CASSLVGAYEQYF
V gene: TRBV9; J gene: TRBJ2-7; CDR3 protein: CASSAEGLAGVSYEQYF
V gene: TRBV19; J gene: TRBJ1-5; CDR3 protein: CASSIIGQLNQPQHF
V gene: TRBV5-1; J gene: TRBJ2-6; CDR3 protein: CASSLDTSSGANVLTF
V gene: TRBV28; J gene: TRBJ2-7; CDR3 protein: CASTPSGDSYEQYF
V gene: TRBV5-1; J gene: TRBJ1-4; CDR3 protein: CAGSLGQGAPNEKLFF
V gene: TRBV5-1; J gene: TRBJ2-1; CDR3 protein: CASSRTRGNEQFF
V gene: TRBV9; J gene: TRBJ2-5; CDR3 protein: CASSVSGTSSLETQYF
V gene: TRBV10-3; J gene: TRBJ2-7; CDR3 protein: CAICSGSPSYEQYF
V gene: TRBV7-8; J gene: TRBJ1-5; CDR3 protein: CASSLGMIGDWVYSNQPQHF
V gene: TRBV12-5; J gene: TRBJ2-1; CDR3 protein: CASGFGGHEQFF
V gene: TRBV6-1; J gene: TRBJ2-1; CDR3 protein: CASSALISGKNEQFF
V gene: TRBV28; J gene: TRBJ2-5; CDR3 protein: CASIRTGSRKTQYF
V gene: TRBV7-9; J gene: TRBJ2-3; CDR3 protein: CSSSSTMDTQYF
V gene: TRBV19; J gene: TRBJ2-7; CDR3 protein: CASSSDRGAEQYF
V gene: TRBV6-1; J gene: TRBJ2-7; CDR3 protein: CASINSYEQYF
V gene: TRBV7-8; J gene: TRBJ2-5; CDR3 protein: CASSLNRFQETQYF
V gene: TRBV7-3; J gene: TRBJ1-4; CDR3 protein: CASSLTLKSANEKLFF
V gene: TRBV18; J gene: TRBJ1-4; CDR3 protein: CASSPRAFVSDNEKLFF